This TCR beta chain emerged from a study of OX40 agonist ivuxolimab in advanced cancers. The overall study: The study treated patients with ivuxolimab, an agonistic anti-OX40 (CD134) antibody. Males comprised 82.7% of the group, whose mean age was 60 years (range 23 to 79).

The CDR3 covers 13 residues. The J segment lost 5 bases and the V segment lost 5 bases, leaving 0 bases of the junction unmatched. Germline V gene lookup returns CDR1 SGHRS and CDR2 YFSETQ. Sequencing used immunoSEQ multiplex PCR; TCRdb keeps in-frame clones, though not all of them. In the table there are more than 65,000 clones, roughly 84% of which are singletons. The source is an adult with an advanced solid tumor such as melanoma, head and neck, liver or kidney cancer. Sequencing used CD4+ or CD8+ T cells sorted from blood, obtained in a trial of the OX40 agonist ivuxolimab. V is TRBV5-1 and J is TRBJ2-1; 11 positions agree with TRBD2. The CDR3 nucleotides read TGCGCCAGCAGGACTAGCGGGGACAATGAGCAGTTCTTC. Translating it yields CASRTSGDNEQFF.